This is a list of T cell receptor beta chains from one sample in a study of T cells of healthy individuals. TCRdb recomputed calls from the 5' RACE reads with MiXCR, one row per CDR3 protein. The table records 60,000 to 80,000 distinct CDR3 sequences, roughly 17% of them present only once. These receptors were taken from a human donor in good health. CDR3s include the opening cysteine and the closing phenylalanine or tryptophan. The order of the fields is J gene, V gene, D gene, clone size, CDR3 DNA, CDR3 protein. The D gene is left open where the match is weak. Size tells how often a clone was seen (once, few, many) or the class of an expanded clone, and some rows leave it out.

j_call: TRBJ2-7
v_call: TRBV6-5
d_call: -
clone_size: many
cdr3_nt: TGTGCCAGCAGTTACGGCGACGGACACTACGAGCAGTACTTC
cdr3_aa: CASSYGDGHYEQYF

j_call: TRBJ2-3
v_call: TRBV29-1
d_call: -
clone_size: many
cdr3_nt: TGCAGCGTTGAAGTGGCGAGCGGTAGTACGCAGTATTTT
cdr3_aa: CSVEVASGSTQYF

j_call: TRBJ2-1
v_call: TRBV4-1
d_call: -
clone_size: many
cdr3_nt: TGCGCCAGCAGACAGAGTGATCGGCCCTACAATGAGCAGTTCTTC
cdr3_aa: CASRQSDRPYNEQFF

j_call: TRBJ1-1
v_call: TRBV29-1
d_call: -
clone_size: -
cdr3_nt: TGCAGCGTTGAAGCCCCCCAGGGGCGAGGCACTGAAGCTTTCTTT
cdr3_aa: CSVEAPQGRGTEAFF

j_call: TRBJ2-3
v_call: TRBV5-1
d_call: TRBD2
clone_size: few
cdr3_nt: TGCGCCAGCAGCCCGGGACTAGCTTCTAGCACAGATACGCAGTATTTT
cdr3_aa: CASSPGLASSTDTQYF

j_call: TRBJ1-1
v_call: TRBV5-1
d_call: TRBD1
clone_size: few
cdr3_nt: TGCGCCAGCAGCTACCCAACAGGGGGAGACACTGAAGCTTTCTTT
cdr3_aa: CASSYPTGGDTEAFF

j_call: TRBJ2-1
v_call: TRBV28
d_call: TRBD2
clone_size: many
cdr3_nt: TGTGCCAGCAGTTTTGGTCTAGCGGGCTACAATGAGCAGTTCTTC
cdr3_aa: CASSFGLAGYNEQFF

j_call: TRBJ1-3
v_call: TRBV7-2
d_call: -
clone_size: many
cdr3_nt: TGTGCCAGCAGCTTTGTAGGAAACACCATATATTTT
cdr3_aa: CASSFVGNTIYF

j_call: TRBJ1-1
v_call: TRBV5-1
d_call: -
clone_size: many
cdr3_nt: TGCGCCAGCAGTGGGGCGTTGAACACTGAAGCTTTCTTT
cdr3_aa: CASSGALNTEAFF

j_call: TRBJ1-5
v_call: TRBV2
d_call: -
clone_size: few
cdr3_nt: TGTGCCAGCAGTGGGGGGGATAGCAATCAGCCCCAGCATTTT
cdr3_aa: CASSGGDSNQPQHF

j_call: TRBJ2-3
v_call: TRBV11-2
d_call: -
clone_size: many
cdr3_nt: TGTGCCAGCAGCCCCTCACCAGGGCAGGGAGCAACAGATACGCAGTATTTT
cdr3_aa: CASSPSPGQGATDTQYF

j_call: TRBJ2-5
v_call: TRBV25-1
d_call: TRBD2
clone_size: few
cdr3_nt: TGTGCCAGCAGGGGACTAGCGGGGAAGTTGGAGACCCAGTACTTC
cdr3_aa: CASRGLAGKLETQYF

j_call: TRBJ2-1
v_call: TRBV7-9
d_call: TRBD2
clone_size: -
cdr3_nt: TGTGCCAGCAGCCTTAGCGGGGGGAAGCAGTTCTTC
cdr3_aa: CASSLSGGKQFF

j_call: TRBJ2-2
v_call: TRBV5-1
d_call: -
clone_size: few
cdr3_nt: TGCGCCACCACAATTTCTGGGACACCCGCGAACACCGGGGAGCTGTTTTTT
cdr3_aa: CATTISGTPANTGELFF

j_call: TRBJ1-6
v_call: TRBV28
d_call: -
clone_size: few
cdr3_nt: TGTGCCAGCAGTCTCCCCAGGAACGATTCACCCCTCCACTTT
cdr3_aa: CASSLPRNDSPLHF

j_call: TRBJ1-2
v_call: TRBV6-5
d_call: TRBD1
clone_size: few
cdr3_nt: TGTGCCAGCAGTTACTCGGGACAGGCCGTATTC
cdr3_aa: CASSYSGQAVF

j_call: TRBJ2-2
v_call: TRBV9
d_call: -
clone_size: many
cdr3_nt: TGTGCCAGCAGCGTAGCCGGGACGGCAGCCGGGGAGCTGTTTTTT
cdr3_aa: CASSVAGTAAGELFF

j_call: TRBJ1-6
v_call: TRBV3-1
d_call: -
clone_size: many
cdr3_nt: TGTGCCAGCAGCCAAGGTAAAGGGGGGGACTATAATTCACCCCTCCACTTT
cdr3_aa: CASSQGKGGDYNSPLHF

j_call: TRBJ2-5
v_call: TRBV3-1
d_call: -
clone_size: -
cdr3_nt: TGTGCCAGCAGCCAGGGATACCAAGAGACCCAGTACTTC
cdr3_aa: CASSQGYQETQYF

j_call: TRBJ2-3
v_call: TRBV28
d_call: TRBD1
clone_size: many
cdr3_nt: TGTGCCAGCACCAAACCCCGGACAGGGGAAACAGATACGCAGTATTTT
cdr3_aa: CASTKPRTGETDTQYF

j_call: TRBJ2-7
v_call: TRBV20-1
d_call: -
clone_size: many
cdr3_nt: TGCAGTGCTAGAGATCTTCATCACTCCTACGAGCAGTACTTC
cdr3_aa: CSARDLHHSYEQYF

j_call: TRBJ1-2
v_call: TRBV7-2
d_call: -
clone_size: many
cdr3_nt: TGTGCCAGCAGCCTGGCCTATGGCTACACCTTC
cdr3_aa: CASSLAYGYTF

j_call: TRBJ2-7
v_call: TRBV20-1
d_call: TRBD2
clone_size: many
cdr3_nt: TGCAGTGCCGTTAATAGCGGGAGGGCCTACGAGCAGTACTTC
cdr3_aa: CSAVNSGRAYEQYF

j_call: TRBJ1-1
v_call: TRBV12-3/TRBV12-4
d_call: TRBD1
clone_size: many
cdr3_nt: TGTGCCAGCAGCCCGACAGGGGCTGAAGCTTTCTTT
cdr3_aa: CASSPTGAEAFF

j_call: TRBJ2-5
v_call: TRBV6-2/TRBV6-3
d_call: -
clone_size: few
cdr3_nt: TGTGCCAGCAGTTATTTCCGGGGTGGTGAGACCCAGTACTTC
cdr3_aa: CASSYFRGGETQYF

j_call: TRBJ2-3
v_call: TRBV20-1
d_call: -
clone_size: -
cdr3_nt: TGCAGTGCTAGGTGGCCGGGACGTAGCACAGATACGCAGTATTTT
cdr3_aa: CSARWPGRSTDTQYF

j_call: TRBJ2-3
v_call: TRBV12-3/TRBV12-4
d_call: -
clone_size: many
cdr3_nt: TGTGCCAGCAGTTTAAGAGGAGATACGCAGTATTTT
cdr3_aa: CASSLRGDTQYF

j_call: TRBJ1-5
v_call: TRBV6-4
d_call: -
clone_size: -
cdr3_nt: TGTGCCAGCATAGATCAGCCCCAGCATTTT
cdr3_aa: CASIDQPQHF

j_call: TRBJ2-7
v_call: TRBV24-1
d_call: -
clone_size: -
cdr3_nt: TGTGCCACCAGTTCGTCACAGATGGCCTACGAGCAGTACTTC
cdr3_aa: CATSSSQMAYEQYF

j_call: TRBJ2-3
v_call: TRBV6-6
d_call: TRBD2
clone_size: few
cdr3_nt: TGTGCCAGCAGGACTAGCGCTAGCACAGATACGCAGTATTTT
cdr3_aa: CASRTSASTDTQYF

j_call: TRBJ2-1
v_call: TRBV6-5
d_call: TRBD2
clone_size: many
cdr3_nt: TGTGCCAGCAGCCCTCTAGCGGGAGTCTACAATGAGCAGTTCTTC
cdr3_aa: CASSPLAGVYNEQFF

j_call: TRBJ2-3
v_call: TRBV29-1
d_call: -
clone_size: many
cdr3_nt: TGCAGCGTTGAAGTTCGGGGGCTCGCAGATACGCAGTATTTT
cdr3_aa: CSVEVRGLADTQYF

j_call: TRBJ2-5
v_call: TRBV20-1
d_call: -
clone_size: few
cdr3_nt: TGCAGTCCGGCCTCGGGGGTCGAGACCCAGTACTTC
cdr3_aa: CSPASGVETQYF

j_call: TRBJ2-3
v_call: TRBV4-1
d_call: -
clone_size: many
cdr3_nt: TGCGCCAGCAGCCAAGATGGTCTACCTGGGGATACGCAGTATTTT
cdr3_aa: CASSQDGLPGDTQYF

j_call: TRBJ1-5
v_call: TRBV5-1
d_call: -
clone_size: -
cdr3_nt: TGCGCCAGCAGCTTGGCTCCAAGTAGCAATCAGCCCCAGCATTTT
cdr3_aa: CASSLAPSSNQPQHF

j_call: TRBJ2-4
v_call: TRBV10-3
d_call: TRBD1
clone_size: few
cdr3_nt: TGTGCCATCAGTGAGTCGACGGACAGGGAAAACATTCAGTACTTC
cdr3_aa: CAISESTDRENIQYF

j_call: TRBJ2-3
v_call: TRBV20-1
d_call: -
clone_size: few
cdr3_nt: TGCAGTGCTAGAAATCCAGACAGCACAGATACGCAGTATTTT
cdr3_aa: CSARNPDSTDTQYF

j_call: TRBJ2-1
v_call: TRBV29-1
d_call: -
clone_size: -
cdr3_nt: TGCAGCGTGACTAGTCTCGGCGGATTCTACAATGAGCAGTTCTTC
cdr3_aa: CSVTSLGGFYNEQFF

j_call: TRBJ1-6
v_call: TRBV6-5
d_call: -
clone_size: many
cdr3_nt: TGTGCCAGCAGTTACTCGAACAATTCACCCCTCCACTTT
cdr3_aa: CASSYSNNSPLHF

j_call: TRBJ2-2
v_call: TRBV29-1
d_call: -
clone_size: many
cdr3_nt: TGCAGCGTTGTATCGGGCAGGGAGTGGACCGGGGAGCTGTTTTTT
cdr3_aa: CSVVSGREWTGELFF

j_call: TRBJ2-7
v_call: TRBV6-1
d_call: -
clone_size: -
cdr3_nt: TGTGCCACCTCGGGAACCTACTACGAGCAGTACTTC
cdr3_aa: CATSGTYYEQYF

j_call: TRBJ1-1
v_call: TRBV6-2/TRBV6-3
d_call: -
clone_size: few
cdr3_nt: TGTGCCAGCAGTAACACAAGGAACACTGAAGCTTTCTTT
cdr3_aa: CASSNTRNTEAFF

j_call: TRBJ2-1
v_call: TRBV6-2/TRBV6-3
d_call: -
clone_size: -
cdr3_nt: TGTGCCAGCAAGAGTTTCGGCTCAGGCTATGAGCAGTTCTTC
cdr3_aa: CASKSFGSGYEQFF

j_call: TRBJ1-2
v_call: TRBV12-3/TRBV12-4
d_call: -
clone_size: -
cdr3_nt: TGTGCCAGCAGCCAAGGACGGGCCTATGGCTACACCTTC
cdr3_aa: CASSQGRAYGYTF

j_call: TRBJ2-6
v_call: TRBV9
d_call: -
clone_size: few
cdr3_nt: TGTGCCAGCAGCGTAGCCGCAGGGGCCTCTGGGGCCAACGTCCTGACTTTC
cdr3_aa: CASSVAAGASGANVLTF

j_call: TRBJ1-1
v_call: TRBV28
d_call: -
clone_size: few
cdr3_nt: TGTGCCAGCAGTTCCCCGGACAGAACGAACACTGAAGCTTTCTTT
cdr3_aa: CASSSPDRTNTEAFF

j_call: TRBJ1-2
v_call: TRBV5-1
d_call: -
clone_size: many
cdr3_nt: TGCGCCAGCAGCCCGGTAGCTCGGGACACACAATACGATGGCTACACCTTC
cdr3_aa: CASSPVARDTQYDGYTF

j_call: TRBJ2-7
v_call: TRBV19
d_call: TRBD2
clone_size: few
cdr3_nt: TGTGCCAGTACGGGACTAGAGAGCTACGAGCAGTACTTC
cdr3_aa: CASTGLESYEQYF

j_call: TRBJ2-7
v_call: TRBV4-2
d_call: TRBD2
clone_size: few
cdr3_nt: TGTGCCAGCAGCCCCCAGGTAGCGGGAGGGAGCGAGCAGTACTTC
cdr3_aa: CASSPQVAGGSEQYF

j_call: TRBJ1-5
v_call: TRBV20-1
d_call: -
clone_size: -
cdr3_nt: TGCAGTGCTAGTCCAATCCGGGGGGTATATAGCAATCAGCCCCAGCATTTT
cdr3_aa: CSASPIRGVYSNQPQHF

j_call: TRBJ1-4
v_call: TRBV6-5
d_call: -
clone_size: few
cdr3_nt: TGTGCCAGCAGTTATTCCGGGGGAATTGGAACTAATGAAAAACTGTTTTTT
cdr3_aa: CASSYSGGIGTNEKLFF

j_call: TRBJ2-1
v_call: TRBV20-1
d_call: TRBD2
clone_size: many
cdr3_nt: TGCAGTGCTAGGACCGGGACTAGCGGGATCTATGAGCAGTTCTTC
cdr3_aa: CSARTGTSGIYEQFF

j_call: TRBJ2-7
v_call: TRBV9
d_call: TRBD1
clone_size: few
cdr3_nt: TGTGCCAGCAGCGTAGCGGGACAGGGGGCCTACGAGCAGTACTTC
cdr3_aa: CASSVAGQGAYEQYF

j_call: TRBJ1-2
v_call: TRBV5-1
d_call: -
clone_size: -
cdr3_nt: TGCGCCAGCAGCTTGGGTACAGGACGATCCGATGGCTACACCTTC
cdr3_aa: CASSLGTGRSDGYTF

j_call: TRBJ2-5
v_call: TRBV5-4
d_call: -
clone_size: many
cdr3_nt: TGTGCCAGCAGCTTGAATCTGCAGGAGACCCAGTACTTC
cdr3_aa: CASSLNLQETQYF